The clone carrying this T cell receptor (beta chain) was detected many times. Its cognate antigen is unknown. These data belong to a study of CD8 T cells in ankylosing spondylitis. Whole-study results and caveats: Reactive arthritis synovial fluid and blood were previously reported to contain some motif variants. Significantly higher representation of disease-linked clones was reported for matched ankylosing spondylitis synovial fluid.

Using its own MiXCR run on the 5' RACE reads, TCRdb lists one record per CDR3 protein. The sample includes some 87,000 distinct CDR3 sequences, roughly 9.6% of them seen just once. The CDR3 spans 13 residues. Trimming cost V 1 base and J 6 bases, with 10 bases left between them. The origin of this receptor is a male donor with ankylosing spondylitis or in good health (not recorded which). The V and J genes are TRBV12-3 or TRBV12-4 and TRBJ2-7; no definite D call. Sequenced sample: blood, either unsorted or a sorted T cell fraction (not recorded which). The DNA of the CDR3 is TGTGCCAGCAGTTTAGGAAGTGGGTTCGAGCAGTACTTC. Translating it yields CASSLGSGFEQYF.